This T cell receptor (beta chain) was sequenced in a study of response to subunit inactivated influenza vaccine. General study findings and limits: Each seasonal influenza vaccination, the authors suggested, recruits few new T cells.

In germline, CDR1 is LNHDA, CDR2 SQIVND (reference sequence). The length of the CDR3 is 15 residues. With V trimmed by 6 bases and J by 3 bases, 6 bases remained unmatched. To note about this clonotype: Its matching antigen is unknown.

TCRdb reprocessed the RT-PCR reads via MiXCR and lists one record per CDR3 protein. The sample lists about 170,000 distinct CDR3 sequences; over 9.5% were seen once. These same data were also listed under a study on T cells expressing NK-cell markers. That work adds: TCR beta cDNA was generated via 5'RACE template switching incorporating UMIs. Sorted CD3+CD56+NKG2C+, CD3+CD56+NKG2C- and CD3+CD56-NKG2C+ T cells provided the TCR beta repertoires. The leading position in the CD3+CD56-NKG2C+ fraction of several donors also went to these clonotypes. It is unclear if expanded NKG2C-expressing clones target HCMV antigens.

Sample: CD8+ T cells sorted from PBMCs, taken about 12 days after vaccination. The clonotype originates from a man aged 45-60 years who received an inactivated influenza vaccine. The chain carries TRBV19 and TRBJ1-1, with 11 bases that match TRBD1. The CDR3 here is CASSDLGQGDTEAFF. CDR3 DNA sequence: TGTGCCAGTAGCGACCTGGGACAGGGGGACACTGAAGCTTTCTTT. Full variable domain (rest looked up from reference TRBV19 and TRBJ1-1): DGGITQSPKYLFRKEGQNVTLSCEQNLNHDAMYWYRQDPGQGLRLIYYSQIVNDFQKGDIAEGYSVSREKKESFPLTVTSAQKNPTAFYLCASSDLGQGDTEAFFGQGTRLTVV.